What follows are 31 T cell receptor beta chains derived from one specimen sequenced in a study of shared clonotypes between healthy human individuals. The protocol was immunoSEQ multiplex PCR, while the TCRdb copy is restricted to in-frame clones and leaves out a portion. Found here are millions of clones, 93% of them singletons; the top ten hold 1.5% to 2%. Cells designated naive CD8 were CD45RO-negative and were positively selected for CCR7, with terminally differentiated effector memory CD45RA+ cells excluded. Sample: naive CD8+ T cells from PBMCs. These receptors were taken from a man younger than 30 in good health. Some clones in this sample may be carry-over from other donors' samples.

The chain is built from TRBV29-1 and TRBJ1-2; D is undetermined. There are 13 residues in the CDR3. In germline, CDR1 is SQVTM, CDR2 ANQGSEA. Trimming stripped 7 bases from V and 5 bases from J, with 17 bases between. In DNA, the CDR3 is TGCAGCGCCTGGGGAGGTCCTGATTATGGCTACACCTTC. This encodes CSAWGGPDYGYTF.

The CDR3 protein is CASSLDGGNQPQHF. The CDR3 DNA is TGTGCCAGCAGCTTAGACGGAGGCAATCAGCCCCAGCATTTT. The chain is built from TRBV5-6 and TRBJ1-5; no reliable D call. CDR1 is SGHDT and CDR2 is YYEEEE in the germline V gene. CDR3 length equals 14 residues. Trimming removed 2 bases from V and 2 bases from J, with 8 bases in between.

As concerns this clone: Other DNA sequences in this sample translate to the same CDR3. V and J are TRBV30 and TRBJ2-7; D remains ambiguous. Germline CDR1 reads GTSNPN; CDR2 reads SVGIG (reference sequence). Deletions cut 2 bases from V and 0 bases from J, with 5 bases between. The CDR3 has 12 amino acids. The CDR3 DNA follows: TGTGCCTGGAGTATGGTCTCCTACGAGCAGTACTTC. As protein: CAWSMVSYEQYF.

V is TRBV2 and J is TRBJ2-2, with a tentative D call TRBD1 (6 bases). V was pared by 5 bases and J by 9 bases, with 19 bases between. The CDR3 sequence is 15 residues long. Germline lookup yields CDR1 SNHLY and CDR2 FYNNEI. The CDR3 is CASSRTAVSGRELFF. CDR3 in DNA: TGTGCCAGCAGTAGGACAGCGGTGTCTGGGCGGGAGCTGTTTTTT.

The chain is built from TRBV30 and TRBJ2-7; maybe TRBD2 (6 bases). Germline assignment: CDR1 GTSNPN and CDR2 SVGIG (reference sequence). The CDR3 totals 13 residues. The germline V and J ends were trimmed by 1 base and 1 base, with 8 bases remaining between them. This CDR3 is CAWSARESYEQYF. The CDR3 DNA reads TGTGCCTGGAGTGCTCGGGAGTCCTACGAGCAGTACTTC.

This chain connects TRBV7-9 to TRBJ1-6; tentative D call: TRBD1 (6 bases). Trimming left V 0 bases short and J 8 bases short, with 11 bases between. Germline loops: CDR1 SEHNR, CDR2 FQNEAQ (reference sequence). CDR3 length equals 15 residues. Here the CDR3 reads CASSLAGPGDSPLHF. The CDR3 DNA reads TGTGCCAGCAGCTTAGCAGGGCCAGGGGATTCACCCCTCCACTTT.

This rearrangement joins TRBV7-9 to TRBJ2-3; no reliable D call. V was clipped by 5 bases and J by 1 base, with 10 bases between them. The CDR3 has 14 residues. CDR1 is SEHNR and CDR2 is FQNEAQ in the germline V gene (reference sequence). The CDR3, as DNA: TGTGCCAGCAGCGACGGACGCCGCACAGATACGCAGTATTTT. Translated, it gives CASSDGRRTDTQYF.

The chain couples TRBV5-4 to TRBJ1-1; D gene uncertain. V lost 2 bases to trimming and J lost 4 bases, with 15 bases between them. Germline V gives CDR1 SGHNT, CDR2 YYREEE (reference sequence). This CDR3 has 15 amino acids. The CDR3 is CASSLGWGVGTEAFF. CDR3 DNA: TGTGCCAGCAGCTTAGGGTGGGGAGTAGGCACTGAAGCTTTCTTT.

The CDR3 reads CASLDPRPDRPLVEQYF. CDR3 DNA sequence: TGTGCCAGCTTAGACCCGCGTCCGGACAGACCTTTAGTGGAGCAGTACTTC. The V gene is TRBV6-8, the J gene TRBJ2-7; TRBD1 might be the D (6 bases). CDR3 length: 17 amino acids. Germline V gives CDR1 MNHGY, CDR2 SAAAGT. V gave up 8 bases and J gave up 7 bases, with 30 bases separating them.

CDR3 loop: CASSFTWGYEPQHF. In DNA form, the CDR3 reads TGTGCCAGCAGTTTTACTTGGGGGTATGAGCCCCAGCATTTT. The rearrangement links TRBV27 to TRBJ1-5, with a possible D match to TRBD1 (5 bases). The CDR3 has 14 residues. The ends were cut back, 3 bases at V and 8 bases at J, with 14 bases in the middle. From germline, CDR1 is MNHEY and CDR2 SMNVEV (reference sequence).

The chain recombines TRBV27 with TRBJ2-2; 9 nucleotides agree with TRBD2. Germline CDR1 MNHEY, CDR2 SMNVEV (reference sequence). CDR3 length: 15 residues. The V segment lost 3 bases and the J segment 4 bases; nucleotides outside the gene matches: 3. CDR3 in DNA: TGTGCCAGCAGTTTCCTAGCGGGACGCACCGGGGAGCTGTTTTTT. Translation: CASSFLAGRTGELFF.

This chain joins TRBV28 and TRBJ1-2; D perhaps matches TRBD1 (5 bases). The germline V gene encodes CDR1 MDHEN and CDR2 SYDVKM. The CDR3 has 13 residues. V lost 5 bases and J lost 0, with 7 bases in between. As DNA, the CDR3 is TGTGCCAGCAGTCCGGGGCCTAACTATGGCTACACCTTC. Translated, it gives CASSPGPNYGYTF.

The chain's CDR3 is CASSDSGLAGGPLDEQYF. The CDR3 coding sequence is TGTGCCAGCAGCGATTCCGGACTAGCGGGAGGCCCCCTAGACGAGCAGTACTTC. V gene TRBV9 combines with J gene TRBJ2-7; TRBD2 matches at 14 bases. With V trimmed by 3 bases and J by 5 bases, 13 bases remained unmatched. Germline V lookup: CDR1 SGDLS, CDR2 YYNGEE. This CDR3 region has 18 residues. Combining the CDR3 with reference TRBV9 and TRBJ2-7 gives the whole variable domain DSGVTQTPKHLITATGQRVTLRCSPRSGDLSVYWYQQSLDQGLQFLIQYYNGEERAKGNILERFSAQQFPDLHSELNLSSLELGDSALYFCASSDSGLAGGPLDEQYFGPGTRLTVT.

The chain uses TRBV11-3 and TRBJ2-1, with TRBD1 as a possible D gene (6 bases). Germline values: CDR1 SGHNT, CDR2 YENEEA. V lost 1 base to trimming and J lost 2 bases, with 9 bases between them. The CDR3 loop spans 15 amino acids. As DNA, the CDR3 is TGTGCCAGCAGCTTAGGGCCAGGGGCCTACAATGAGCAGTTCTTC. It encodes CASSLGPGAYNEQFF. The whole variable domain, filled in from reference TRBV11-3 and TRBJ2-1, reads EAGVVQSPRYKIIEKKQPVAFWCNPISGHNTLYWYLQNLGQGPELLIRYENEEAVDDSQLPKDRFSAERLKGVDSTLKIQPAELGDSAVYLCASSLGPGAYNEQFFGPGTRLTVL.

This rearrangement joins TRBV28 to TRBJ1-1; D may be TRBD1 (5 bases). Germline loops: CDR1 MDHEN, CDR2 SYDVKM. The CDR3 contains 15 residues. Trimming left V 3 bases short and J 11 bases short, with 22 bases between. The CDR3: CASSLLTGYGIRAFF. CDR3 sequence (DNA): TGTGCCAGCAGTTTGCTAACAGGTTACGGGATTCGGGCTTTCTTT.

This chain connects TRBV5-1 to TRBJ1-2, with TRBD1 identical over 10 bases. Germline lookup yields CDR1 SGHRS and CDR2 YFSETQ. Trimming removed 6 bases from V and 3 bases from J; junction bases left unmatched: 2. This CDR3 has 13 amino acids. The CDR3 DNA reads TGCGCCAGCACAGGACAGGGGGACTATGGCTACACCTTC. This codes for CASTGQGDYGYTF.

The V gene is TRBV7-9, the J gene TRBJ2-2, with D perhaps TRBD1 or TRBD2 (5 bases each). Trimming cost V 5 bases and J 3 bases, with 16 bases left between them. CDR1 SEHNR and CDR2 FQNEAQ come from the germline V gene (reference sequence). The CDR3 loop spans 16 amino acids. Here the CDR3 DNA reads TGTGCCAGCAGCCCGCCCGACGGGACCCACACCGGGGAGCTGTTTTTT. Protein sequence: CASSPPDGTHTGELFF.

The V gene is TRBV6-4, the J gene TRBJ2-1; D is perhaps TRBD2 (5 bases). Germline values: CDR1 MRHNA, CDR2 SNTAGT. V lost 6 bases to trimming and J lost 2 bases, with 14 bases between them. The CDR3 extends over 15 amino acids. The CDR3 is CASSPRLATYNEQFF. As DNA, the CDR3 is TGTGCCAGCAGCCCCCGGCTAGCCACCTACAATGAGCAGTTCTTC.

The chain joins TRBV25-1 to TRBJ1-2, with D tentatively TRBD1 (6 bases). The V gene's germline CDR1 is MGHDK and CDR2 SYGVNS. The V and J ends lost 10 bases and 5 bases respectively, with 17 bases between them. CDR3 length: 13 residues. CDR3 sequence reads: CAIPGRQGYGYTF. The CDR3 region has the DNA TGTGCCATCCCAGGGAGGCAGGGGTATGGCTACACCTTC.

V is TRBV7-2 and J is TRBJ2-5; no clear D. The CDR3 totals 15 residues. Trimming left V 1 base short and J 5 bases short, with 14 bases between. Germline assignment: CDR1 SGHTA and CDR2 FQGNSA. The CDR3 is CASSLGSRMGETQYF. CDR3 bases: TGTGCCAGCAGCTTAGGTAGTCGGATGGGGGAGACCCAGTACTTC.

CDR3 DNA: TGTGCCAGCAGCATATTCGTGGGATACGAGCAGTACTTC. As protein: CASSIFVGYEQYF. V gene TRBV27 combines with J gene TRBJ2-7; D is uncertain. Trimming pared 6 bases from V and 4 bases from J, leaving 13 bases between. CDR1 MNHEY and CDR2 SMNVEV come from the germline V gene (reference sequence). The CDR3 has 13 residues.

DNA for the CDR3: TGTGCCAGCAGCTCATGGACTAGCGGGATAGACTACGAGCAGTACTTC. Translating gives CASSSWTSGIDYEQYF. The chain joins TRBV11-2 to TRBJ2-7; 12 bases agree with TRBD2. The CDR3 runs 16 residues. With 4 bases clipped from V and 3 bases from J, the junction kept 7 bases outside the gene matches. Germline CDR1 is SGHAT and CDR2 is FQNNGV.

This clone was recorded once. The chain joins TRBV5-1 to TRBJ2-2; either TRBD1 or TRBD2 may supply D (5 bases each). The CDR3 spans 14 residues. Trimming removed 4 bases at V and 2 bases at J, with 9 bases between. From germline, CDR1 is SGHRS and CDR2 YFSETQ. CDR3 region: CASSKGRNTGELFF. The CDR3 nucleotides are TGCGCCAGCAGCAAGGGACGAAACACCGGGGAGCTGTTTTTT.

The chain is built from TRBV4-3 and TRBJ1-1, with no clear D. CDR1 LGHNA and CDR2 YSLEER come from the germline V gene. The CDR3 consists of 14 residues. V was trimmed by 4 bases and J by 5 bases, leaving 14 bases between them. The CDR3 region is CASSPRVGATEAFF. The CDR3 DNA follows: TGCGCCAGCAGCCCTCGTGTGGGCGCGACTGAAGCTTTCTTT.

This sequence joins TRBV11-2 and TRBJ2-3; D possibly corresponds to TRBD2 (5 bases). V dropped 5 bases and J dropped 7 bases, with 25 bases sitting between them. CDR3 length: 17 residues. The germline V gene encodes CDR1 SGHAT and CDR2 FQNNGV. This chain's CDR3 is CASSNPVGLGTGYTQYF. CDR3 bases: TGTGCCAGCAGCAACCCTGTCGGACTCGGTACGGGTTATACGCAGTATTTT.

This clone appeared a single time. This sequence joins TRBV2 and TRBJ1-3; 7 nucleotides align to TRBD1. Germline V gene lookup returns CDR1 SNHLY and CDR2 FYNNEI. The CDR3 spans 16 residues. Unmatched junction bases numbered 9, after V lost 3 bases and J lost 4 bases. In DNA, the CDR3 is TGTGCCAGCAGTGACCTTCAGGGGGGACCGGGAAACACCATATATTTT. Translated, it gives CASSDLQGGPGNTIYF.

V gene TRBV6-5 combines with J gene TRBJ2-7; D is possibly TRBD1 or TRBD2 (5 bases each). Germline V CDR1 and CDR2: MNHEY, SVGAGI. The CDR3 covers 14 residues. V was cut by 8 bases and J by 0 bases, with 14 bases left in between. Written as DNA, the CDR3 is TGTGCCAGCGGGGGTGGAGCAGGCTCCTACGAGCAGTACTTC. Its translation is CASGGGAGSYEQYF.

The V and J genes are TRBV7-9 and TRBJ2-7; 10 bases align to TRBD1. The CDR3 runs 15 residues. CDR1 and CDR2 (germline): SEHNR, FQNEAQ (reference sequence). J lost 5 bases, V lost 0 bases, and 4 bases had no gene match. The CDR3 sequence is CASSLAGQGSHEQYF. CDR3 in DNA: TGTGCCAGCAGCTTAGCGGGACAGGGGTCCCACGAGCAGTACTTC.

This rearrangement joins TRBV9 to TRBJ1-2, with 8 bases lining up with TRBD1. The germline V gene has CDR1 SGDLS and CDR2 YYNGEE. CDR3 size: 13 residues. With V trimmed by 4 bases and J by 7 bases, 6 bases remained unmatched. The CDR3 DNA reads TGTGCCAGCAGCCAGGGACAGGTGGCTGGCTACACCTTC. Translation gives CASSQGQVAGYTF. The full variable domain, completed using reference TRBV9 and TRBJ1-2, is DSGVTQTPKHLITATGQRVTLRCSPRSGDLSVYWYQQSLDQGLQFLIQYYNGEERAKGNILERFSAQQFPDLHSELNLSSLELGDSALYFCASSQGQVAGYTFGSGTRLTVV.

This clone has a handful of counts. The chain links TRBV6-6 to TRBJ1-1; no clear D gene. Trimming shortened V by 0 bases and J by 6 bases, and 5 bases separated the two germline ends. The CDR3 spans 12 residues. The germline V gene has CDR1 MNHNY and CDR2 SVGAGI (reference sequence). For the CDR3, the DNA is TGTGCCAGCAGTTACTCGATCCCTGAAGCTTTCTTT. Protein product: CASSYSIPEAFF.

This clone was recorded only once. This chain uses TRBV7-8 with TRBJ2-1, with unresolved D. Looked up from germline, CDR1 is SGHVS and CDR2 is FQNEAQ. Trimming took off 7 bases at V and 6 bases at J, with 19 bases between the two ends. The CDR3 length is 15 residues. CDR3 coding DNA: TGTGCCAGCACCCCTTATGAGTACGTTCGCAATGAGCAGTTCTTC. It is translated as CASTPYEYVRNEQFF.